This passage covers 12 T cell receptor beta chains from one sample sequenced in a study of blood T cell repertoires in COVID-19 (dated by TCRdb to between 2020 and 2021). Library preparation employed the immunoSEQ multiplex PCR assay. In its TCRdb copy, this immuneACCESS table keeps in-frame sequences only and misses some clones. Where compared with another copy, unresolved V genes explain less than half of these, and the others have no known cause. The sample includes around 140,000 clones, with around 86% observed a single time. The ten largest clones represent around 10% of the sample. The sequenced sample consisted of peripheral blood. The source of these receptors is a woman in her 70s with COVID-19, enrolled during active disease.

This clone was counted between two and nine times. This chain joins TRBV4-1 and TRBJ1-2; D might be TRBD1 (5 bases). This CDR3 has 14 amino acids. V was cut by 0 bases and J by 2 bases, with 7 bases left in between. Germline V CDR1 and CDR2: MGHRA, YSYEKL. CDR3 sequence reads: CASSQDGGNYGYTF. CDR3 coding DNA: TGCGCCAGCAGCCAAGATGGGGGGAACTATGGCTACACCTTC.

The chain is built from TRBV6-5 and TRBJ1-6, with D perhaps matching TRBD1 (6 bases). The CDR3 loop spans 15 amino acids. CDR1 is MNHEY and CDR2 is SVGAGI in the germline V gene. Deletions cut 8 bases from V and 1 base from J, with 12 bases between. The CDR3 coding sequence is TGTGCCAGCGAAGAAGGGGGATCCTATAATTCACCCCTCCACTTT. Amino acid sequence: CASEEGGSYNSPLHF.

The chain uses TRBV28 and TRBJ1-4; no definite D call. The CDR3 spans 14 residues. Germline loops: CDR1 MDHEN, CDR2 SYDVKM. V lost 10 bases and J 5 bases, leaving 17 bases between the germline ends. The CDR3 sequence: CATRTSGSNEKLFF. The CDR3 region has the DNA TGTGCCACCCGAACCAGCGGATCCAATGAAAAACTGTTTTTT.

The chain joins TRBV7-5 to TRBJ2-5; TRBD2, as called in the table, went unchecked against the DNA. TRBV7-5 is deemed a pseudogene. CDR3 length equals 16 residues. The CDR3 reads CARSPDRLVGEETQYF. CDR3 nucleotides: TGTGCCAGAAGCCCCGACCGACTAGTTGGGGAAGAGACCCAGTACTTC.

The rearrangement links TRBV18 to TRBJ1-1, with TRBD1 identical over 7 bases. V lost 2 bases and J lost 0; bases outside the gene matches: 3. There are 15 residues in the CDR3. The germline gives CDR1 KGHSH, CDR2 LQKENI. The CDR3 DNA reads TGTGCCAGCTCACCAGCGACAGGGATGAACACTGAAGCTTTCTTT. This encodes CASSPATGMNTEAFF.

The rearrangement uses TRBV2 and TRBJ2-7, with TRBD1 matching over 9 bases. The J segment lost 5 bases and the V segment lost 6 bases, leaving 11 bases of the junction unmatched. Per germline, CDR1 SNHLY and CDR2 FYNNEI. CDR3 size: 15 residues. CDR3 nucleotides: TGTGCCAGCAGACGAACCCTGGACAGGGGCCACGAGCAGTACTTC. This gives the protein CASRRTLDRGHEQYF.

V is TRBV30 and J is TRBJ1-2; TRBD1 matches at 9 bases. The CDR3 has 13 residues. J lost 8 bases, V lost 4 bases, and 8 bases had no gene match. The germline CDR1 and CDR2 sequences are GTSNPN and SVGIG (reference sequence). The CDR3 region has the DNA TGTGCCTGGATTACCACAGGGGGCGGGGGCTACACCTTC. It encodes CAWITTGGGGYTF.

For the CDR3, the DNA is TGTGCCAGCAGTGAAAGGAGTACAGGGGATGGCTACACCTTC. Amino acids: CASSERSTGDGYTF. The chain is built from TRBV2 and TRBJ1-2, with 7 bases identical to TRBD1. V gave up 2 bases and J gave up 6 bases; unmatched junction bases: 6. From germline, CDR1 is SNHLY and CDR2 FYNNEI. This CDR3 is 14 amino acids long.

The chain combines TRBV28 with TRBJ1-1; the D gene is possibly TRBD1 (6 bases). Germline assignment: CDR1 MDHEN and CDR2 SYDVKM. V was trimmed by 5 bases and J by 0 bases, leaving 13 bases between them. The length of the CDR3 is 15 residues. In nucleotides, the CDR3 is TGTGCCAGCAGTATACCGGGACACCTGAACACTGAAGCTTTCTTT. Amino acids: CASSIPGHLNTEAFF.

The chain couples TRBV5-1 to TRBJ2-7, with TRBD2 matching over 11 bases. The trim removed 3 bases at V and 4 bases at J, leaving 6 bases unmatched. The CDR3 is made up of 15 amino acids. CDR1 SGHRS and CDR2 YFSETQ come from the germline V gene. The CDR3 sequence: CASSSTGTSGYEQYF. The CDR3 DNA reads TGCGCCAGCAGCTCTACCGGGACTAGCGGTTACGAGCAGTACTTC.

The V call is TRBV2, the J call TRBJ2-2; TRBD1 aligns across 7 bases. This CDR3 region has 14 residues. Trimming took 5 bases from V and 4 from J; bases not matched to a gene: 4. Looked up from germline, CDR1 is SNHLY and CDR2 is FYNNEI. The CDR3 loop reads CASSFDRATGELFF. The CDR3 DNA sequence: TGTGCCAGCAGTTTCGACAGGGCCACCGGGGAGCTGTTTTTT.

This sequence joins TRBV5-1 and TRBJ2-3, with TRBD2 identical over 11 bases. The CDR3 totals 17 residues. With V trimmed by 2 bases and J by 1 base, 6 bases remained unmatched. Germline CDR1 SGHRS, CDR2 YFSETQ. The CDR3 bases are TGCGCCAGCAGCTTTTGGGTAGCGGGGGGGCGCACAGATACGCAGTATTTT. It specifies CASSFWVAGGRTDTQYF.